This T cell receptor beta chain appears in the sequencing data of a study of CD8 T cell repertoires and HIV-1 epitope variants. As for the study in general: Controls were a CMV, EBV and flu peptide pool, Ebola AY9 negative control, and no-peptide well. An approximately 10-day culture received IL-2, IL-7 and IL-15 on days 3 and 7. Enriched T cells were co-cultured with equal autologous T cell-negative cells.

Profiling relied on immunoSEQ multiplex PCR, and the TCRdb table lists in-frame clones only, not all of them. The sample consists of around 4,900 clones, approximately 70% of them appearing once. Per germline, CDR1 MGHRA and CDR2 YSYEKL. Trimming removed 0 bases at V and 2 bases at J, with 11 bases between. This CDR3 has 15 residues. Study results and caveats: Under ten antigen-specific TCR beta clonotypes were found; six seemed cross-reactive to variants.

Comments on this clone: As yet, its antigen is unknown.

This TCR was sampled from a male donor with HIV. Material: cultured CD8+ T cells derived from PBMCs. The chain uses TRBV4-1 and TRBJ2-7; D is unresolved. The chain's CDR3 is CASSQDSSSPYEQYF. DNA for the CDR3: TGCGCCAGCAGCCAAGATTCGAGTTCCCCCTACGAGCAGTACTTC.